These T cell receptor beta chains were read from a single sample in a study of T cell repertoires in cytomegalovirus infection. From the reads, TCRdb called clonotypes with MiXCR, one entry per CDR3 protein. The sample lists around 550,000 distinct CDR3 sequences, approximately 25% occurring once. Sequences were obtained from PBMCs. Every receptor here comes from a human donor in good health (CMV status not recorded). Some clones in this sample may be carry-over from other donors' samples. Each CDR3 is given with its conserved first and last residue. The D gene is left open where the match is weak. For some rows the clone size is stated as once, few or many, or as a class when expanded; others skip it.

>NA|few|TRBV6-5|TRBJ1-2
CASSYHQTARYGYTF
TGTGCCAGCAGTTACCATCAGACTGCCAGATATGGCTACACCTTC
>NA|NA|TRBV28|TRBJ2-7
CASSLIQGRRNEQYF
TGTGCCAGCAGTCTTATACAGGGTCGGCGGAACGAGCAGTACTTC
>NA|many|TRBV7-2|TRBJ1-1
CASSLRQLANTEAFF
TGTGCCAGCAGCTTGCGACAGCTTGCGAACACTGAAGCTTTCTTT
>NA|NA|TRBV7-2|TRBJ1-2
CASSFQGEIDGYTF
TGTGCCAGCAGCTTCCAGGGTGAAATAGATGGCTACACCTTC
>TRBD2|many|TRBV7-2|TRBJ2-4
CASSLELAGENIQYF
TGTGCCAGCAGCTTAGAACTAGCGGGAGAAAACATTCAGTACTTC
>TRBD1|few|TRBV19|TRBJ2-1
CASSEGVGQGYNEQFF
TGTGCCAGTAGTGAGGGAGTAGGACAGGGCTACAATGAGCAGTTCTTC
>TRBD2|many|TRBV7-6|TRBJ2-3
CASSLGASGNTHTQYF
TGTGCCAGCAGCTTAGGCGCTAGCGGGAATACACATACGCAGTATTTT
>NA|NA|TRBV19|TRBJ2-2
CASMGRKNTGELFF
TGTGCCAGTATGGGACGGAAGAACACCGGGGAGCTGTTTTTT
>NA|NA|TRBV5-1|TRBJ1-1
CASSLAGRGRGTEAFF
TGCGCCAGCAGCTTGGCAGGACGAGGGAGAGGCACTGAAGCTTTCTTT
>NA|NA|TRBV11-2|TRBJ1-1
CASSVTAEAFF
TGTGCCAGCAGCGTGACCGCAGAAGCTTTCTTT
>NA|NA|TRBV11-3|TRBJ1-2
CASSFFTGQEYYGYTF
TGTGCCAGCAGCTTTTTTACCGGGCAAGAATACTATGGCTACACCTTC
>NA|few|TRBV11-1|TRBJ2-3
CASSFRGATDTQYF
TGTGCCAGCAGCTTCCGCGGGGCCACAGATACGCAGTATTTT
>NA|NA|TRBV29-1|TRBJ1-5
CSVGGGRGSNQPQHF
TGCAGCGTCGGGGGGGGGCGGGGGAGCAATCAGCCCCAGCATTTT
>NA|NA|TRBV6-2/TRBV6-3|TRBJ2-2
CASSYGFPSPNTGELFF
TGTGCCAGCAGTTACGGCTTCCCCAGCCCGAACACCGGGGAGCTGTTTTTT
>NA|many|TRBV7-2|TRBJ2-1
CASSLVGRGIYNEQFF
TGTGCCAGCAGCTTAGTCGGGCGGGGCATCTACAATGAGCAGTTCTTC
>NA|NA|TRBV6-2/TRBV6-3|TRBJ2-6
CASSDLGTGANVLTF
TGTGCCAGCAGTGACCTTGGGACTGGGGCCAACGTCCTGACTTTC
>TRBD2|few|TRBV7-2|TRBJ2-6
CASSLLAGGYGANVLTF
TGTGCCAGCAGCTTACTAGCGGGAGGCTATGGGGCCAACGTCCTGACTTTC
>TRBD2|few|TRBV7-9|TRBJ2-1
CASSARTSGNEQFF
TGTGCCAGCAGTGCCCGGACTAGCGGCAATGAGCAGTTCTTC
>NA|many|TRBV12-5|TRBJ2-1
CASGFGSGIEQFF
TGTGCTAGTGGTTTCGGTTCCGGGATTGAGCAGTTCTTC
>TRBD2|many|TRBV7-9|TRBJ2-1
CASSLGDGGTRRIEQFF
TGTGCCAGCAGCTTAGGGGACGGGGGGACTAGACGGATTGAGCAGTTCTTC
>TRBD2|many|TRBV7-2|TRBJ2-5
CASSLGSGGRGGTQYF
TGTGCCAGCAGCTTAGGTTCTGGCGGGAGGGGTGGGACCCAGTACTTC
>TRBD1|NA|TRBV4-1|TRBJ1-5
CASSQGTGFGNQPQHF
TGCGCCAGCAGCCAGGGGACAGGGTTTGGCAATCAGCCCCAGCATTTT
>TRBD1|few|TRBV7-9|TRBJ2-5
CASSLGTGVETQYF
TGTGCCAGCAGCCTCGGGACAGGGGTAGAGACCCAGTACTTC
>NA|NA|TRBV27|TRBJ2-3
CASSRVSGTDTQYF
TGTGCCAGCAGCAGGGTTTCTGGCACAGATACGCAGTATTTT
>NA|few|TRBV7-9|TRBJ2-1
CASSLGSSASGEQFF
TGTGCCAGCAGCTTAGGCTCTAGCGCAAGCGGTGAGCAGTTCTTC
>NA|NA|TRBV6-2/TRBV6-3|TRBJ1-5
CASRVTVSNQPQHF
TGTGCCAGCAGGGTGACAGTAAGCAATCAGCCCCAGCATTTT
>NA|few|TRBV10-3|TRBJ2-7
CAISESSAPQPYF
TGTGCCATCAGTGAGTCGTCGGCCCCTCAGCCGTACTTC
>TRBD1|few|TRBV10-3|TRBJ1-2
CAIGKIRTGLDGYTF
TGTGCCATCGGAAAAATACGGACAGGCCTGGATGGCTACACCTTC
>NA|NA|TRBV6-2/TRBV6-3|TRBJ2-3
CASSYRSVGVGADTQYF
TGTGCCAGCAGTTACAGGAGTGTGGGCGTCGGCGCAGATACGCAGTATTTT
>NA|few|TRBV28|TRBJ2-1
CASSNLLATRGNNEQFF
TGTGCCAGCAGCAACCTTTTGGCGACTAGGGGAAACAATGAGCAGTTCTTC
>NA|NA|TRBV30|TRBJ1-2
CAWSVARDYGYTF
TGTGCCTGGAGTGTAGCCAGGGACTATGGCTACACCTTC
>NA|many|TRBV7-8|TRBJ2-2
CASSESGLMFGELFF
TGTGCCAGCAGCGAGTCGGGACTGATGTTCGGGGAGCTGTTTTTT
>NA|many|TRBV7-2|TRBJ2-5
CASRGPPSQETQYF
TGTGCCAGCAGAGGCCCCCCCTCTCAAGAGACCCAGTACTTC
>NA|NA|TRBV28|TRBJ2-7
CASSFTGDYEQYF
TGTGCCAGCAGTTTTACGGGGGACTACGAGCAGTACTTC
>TRBD1|NA|TRBV18|TRBJ1-1
CASSPPRQGDTEAFF
TGTGCCAGCTCACCACCTAGACAGGGTGACACTGAAGCTTTCTTT
>TRBD2|NA|TRBV6-5|TRBJ2-7
CASRRLAGGAYEQYF
TGTGCCAGCAGGCGACTAGCGGGAGGCGCCTACGAGCAGTACTTC
>TRBD2|NA|TRBV12-3/TRBV12-4|TRBJ2-3
CASSYGGGSHTDTQYF
TGTGCCAGCAGTTATGGGGGAGGGTCGCATACAGATACGCAGTATTTT
>NA|many|TRBV6-2/TRBV6-3|TRBJ1-2
CASRQTDRIGYTF
TGTGCCAGCCGACAAACGGACAGAATTGGCTACACCTTC
>TRBD2|NA|TRBV7-2|TRBJ2-3
CASSPGLAIARSTDTQYF
TGTGCCAGCAGCCCCGGACTAGCGATCGCAAGAAGCACAGATACGCAGTATTTT
>NA|few|TRBV3-1|TRBJ2-7
CASSASPGTSYEQYF
TGTGCCAGCAGCGCTTCTCCTGGGACTTCTTACGAGCAGTACTTC
>NA|few|TRBV12-3/TRBV12-4|TRBJ2-7
CASSFPDRNEQYF
TGTGCCAGCAGTTTCCCCGACCGAAACGAGCAGTACTTC
>TRBD2|many|TRBV27|TRBJ2-1
CASSSSGPWNEQFF
TGTGCCAGCAGTTCTAGCGGGCCATGGAATGAGCAGTTCTTC
>TRBD2|few|TRBV30|TRBJ2-1
CAWSGLAGVGNEQFF
TGTGCCTGGAGTGGACTAGCGGGAGTCGGGAATGAGCAGTTCTTC
>TRBD2|NA|TRBV19|TRBJ2-2
CASSKSGSNTGELFF
TGTGCCAGTAGTAAGAGCGGGAGTAACACCGGGGAGCTGTTTTTT
>NA|few|TRBV7-9|TRBJ2-1
CASSLISEDNEQFF
TGTGCCAGCAGCTTAATTTCCGAAGACAATGAGCAGTTCTTC
>NA|NA|TRBV12-3/TRBV12-4|TRBJ2-1
CASSPKTQTGLNEQFF
TGTGCCAGCAGTCCTAAAACCCAGACCGGCCTCAATGAGCAGTTCTTC
>NA|NA|TRBV15|TRBJ2-7
CATSRDRGTSYEQYF
TGTGCCACCAGCAGAGATCGTGGCACCTCCTACGAGCAGTACTTC
>NA|few|TRBV7-2|TRBJ2-7
CASSLGVRGAEQYF
TGTGCCAGCAGCTTAGGTGTACGAGGGGCCGAGCAGTACTTC
>NA|many|TRBV7-8|TRBJ1-4
CASSLGLGEKLFF
TGTGCCAGCAGCTTAGGATTGGGTGAAAAACTGTTTTTT
>TRBD1|NA|TRBV29-1|TRBJ2-7
CSVGQGYYEQYF
TGCAGCGTTGGACAGGGGTACTACGAGCAGTACTTC
>TRBD2|many|TRBV24-1|TRBJ2-3
CATSDPGTTKDTQYF
TGTGCCACCAGTGACCCCGGGACTACCAAGGATACGCAGTATTTT
>TRBD1|few|TRBV10-3|TRBJ2-7
CAISESTQGDTYEQYF
TGTGCCATCAGTGAGTCGACCCAGGGGGATACCTACGAGCAGTACTTC
>TRBD1|few|TRBV12-3/TRBV12-4|TRBJ2-5
CASTPDRGQETQYF
TGTGCCAGCACCCCTGACAGGGGCCAAGAGACCCAGTACTTC
>TRBD1|NA|TRBV25-1|TRBJ2-3
CASSELGQAFTDTQYF
TGTGCCAGCAGTGAATTAGGACAGGCCTTCACAGATACGCAGTATTTT
>NA|NA|TRBV6-8|TRBJ1-4
CASSYSQDRYEKLFF
TGTGCCAGCAGTTACTCTCAAGATAGATACGAAAAACTGTTTTTT
>NA|few|TRBV6-2/TRBV6-3|TRBJ1-2
CASSPPPNYGYTF
TGTGCCAGCAGCCCTCCCCCTAACTATGGCTACACCTTC
>TRBD1|NA|TRBV7-9|TRBJ1-3
CASSLSGTGLSGNTIYF
TGTGCCAGCAGCTTATCCGGGACAGGGCTCTCTGGAAACACCATATATTTT